This passage covers 16 T cell receptor beta chains from one sample sequenced in a study of blood T cell repertoires in COVID-19. Some clones are missing from TCRdb's copy, which holds only in-frame ones; the method was immunoSEQ multiplex PCR. The profile shows roughly 310,000 clones, approximately 88% of them singletons. Sequencing used peripheral blood. The source of these receptors is a woman in her 50s with active or convalescent COVID-19.

This clone was detected only a few times. The chain links TRBV3-1 (or the pseudogene TRBV3-2) to TRBJ1-6, with 7 positions matching TRBD1. Germline V gene sequence: CDR1 LGHDT, CDR2 YNNKEL (reference sequence). The V gene end was trimmed by 0 bases and the J gene end by 10 bases; junction bases not matched to a gene: 9. The CDR3 spans 16 residues. In DNA form, the CDR3 reads TGTGCCAGCAGCCAAGATATACGACAGGGTAGATCACCCCTCCACTTT. This sequence encodes CASSQDIRQGRSPLHF.

V usage is TRBV19 and J usage is TRBJ1-1, with 7 positions matching TRBD1. V lost 6 bases, J lost 5 bases, and 12 bases stayed unmatched. CDR3 length equals 15 residues. Germline-derived CDR1 and CDR2 are LNHDA and SQIVND (reference sequence). CDR3 sequence (DNA): TGTGCCAGTAGGACGCGACAGGGAGTACAGACTGAAGCTTTCTTT. It codes for CASRTRQGVQTEAFF.

This chain uses TRBV9 with TRBJ1-2; 8 positions agree with TRBD1. Germline loops: CDR1 SGDLS, CDR2 YYNGEE. The CDR3 has 15 amino acids. The J segment lost 2 bases and the V segment lost 5 bases, leaving 8 bases of the junction unmatched. CDR3 nucleotides: TGTGCCAGCAGTCCCTCGGGACAGGAAAACTATGGCTACACCTTC. As protein: CASSPSGQENYGYTF.

The J gene is TRBJ1-1, the V gene TRBV30; D unresolved. The CDR3 totals 15 residues. Germline V gene data show CDR1 as GTSNPN and CDR2 as SVGIG (reference sequence). CDR3 region: CAIEPEAPSDTEAFF. The DNA of the CDR3 is TGTGCTATAGAACCCGAGGCCCCAAGCGACACTGAAGCTTTCTTT.

V gene TRBV28 combines with J gene TRBJ2-7; D gene uncertain. CDR1 is MDHEN and CDR2 is SYDVKM in the germline V gene. The CDR3 consists of 14 residues. V gave up 3 bases and J gave up 1 base, with 10 bases separating them. The CDR3 DNA reads TGTGCCAGCAGTTTTTCGCAGCGTTCCTACGAGCAGTACTTC. This translates into CASSFSQRSYEQYF.

The genes are TRBV5-8 and TRBJ1-2; 9 nucleotides match TRBD1. This CDR3 is built from 15 residues. Germline values: CDR1 SGHTS, CDR2 YDEGEE. Trimming at V came to 5 bases and at J to 7 bases, leaving 12 bases not matched to a gene. CDR3 residues: CASRTGTGILRGYTF. In DNA, the CDR3 is TGTGCCAGCAGAACCGGGACAGGGATTTTACGTGGCTACACCTTC.

This chain links TRBV4-3 with TRBJ1-6; D not certain. Trimming cost V 0 bases and J 10 bases, with 13 bases left between them. The CDR3 has 15 amino acids. Germline V gene data show CDR1 as LGHNA and CDR2 as YSLEER. CDR3 sequence: CASSQDAPGRSPLHF. The CDR3 DNA is TGCGCCAGCAGCCAAGATGCGCCTGGTAGATCACCCCTCCACTTT.

The rearrangement joins TRBV19 to TRBJ1-1; the D gene is possibly TRBD1 (6 bases). Germline V gene sequence: CDR1 LNHDA, CDR2 SQIVND (reference sequence). The CDR3 is made up of 14 amino acids. Trimming removed 5 bases from V and 3 bases from J, with 13 bases in between. CDR3 loop: CASSWAGADTEAFF. CDR3 bases: TGTGCCAGTAGTTGGGCAGGGGCCGACACTGAAGCTTTCTTT.

The chain carries TRBV2 and TRBJ2-5; tentatively, D is TRBD1 (7 bases). The germline CDR1 and CDR2 sequences are SNHLY and FYNNEI. The CDR3 runs to 15 residues. Trimming left V 4 bases short and J 5 bases short, with 17 bases between. The CDR3 bases are TGTGCCAGCAGTGGAGGCGGCTCAGGGGGGGAGACCCAGTACTTC. Translating it yields CASSGGGSGGETQYF.

J is TRBJ2-2 and V is TRBV5-4; D possibly corresponds to TRBD1 (6 bases). Germline-derived CDR1 and CDR2 are SGHNT and YYREEE (reference sequence). Deletions cut 4 bases from V and 4 bases from J, with 8 bases between. There are 13 residues in the CDR3. CDR3 residues: CASSADSTGELFF. CDR3 nucleotides: TGTGCCAGCAGCGCGGACAGCACCGGGGAGCTGTTTTTT. The full variable domain, completed using reference TRBV5-4 and TRBJ2-2, is ETGVTQSPTHLIKTRGQQVTLRCSSQSGHNTVSWYQQALGQGPQFIFQYYREEENGRGNFPPRFSGLQFPNYSSELNVNALELDDSALYLCASSADSTGELFFGEGSRLTVL.

This clone was counted between two and nine times. Here the CDR3 DNA reads TGTGCCAGCAGTACAGGAAACACCATATATTTT. It codes for CASSTGNTIYF. V gene TRBV6-6 combines with J gene TRBJ1-3; D remains ambiguous. V lost 5 bases, J lost 4 bases, and 3 bases lay in between. This CDR3 is 11 amino acids long. Per the germline V gene, CDR1 is MNHNY and CDR2 is SVGAGI (reference sequence).

The V call is TRBV7-9, the J call TRBJ1-2; no definite D call. V was shortened by 1 base and J by 4 bases, with 10 bases between the two germline ends. This CDR3 is 14 amino acids long. The V gene's germline CDR1 is SEHNR and CDR2 FQNEAQ (reference sequence). The CDR3 nucleotides are TGTGCCAGCAGCTTAGGGCCAGCGAGCTATGGCTACACCTTC. Protein sequence: CASSLGPASYGYTF.

The V and J genes are TRBV29-1 and TRBJ2-7, with TRBD2 identical over 7 bases. Germline loops: CDR1 SQVTM, CDR2 ANQGSEA. The trim removed 6 bases at V and 1 base at J, leaving 3 bases unmatched. CDR3 length equals 12 residues. The CDR3 DNA follows: TGCAGCGTAGGACTAGATTCCTACGAGCAGTACTTC. It codes for CSVGLDSYEQYF.

The V gene is TRBV7-2, the J gene TRBJ2-3; 8 bases fit TRBD1. Germline trimming cut 5 bases from V and 3 bases from J; bases unmatched to any gene: 10. The CDR3 is 16 residues long. The germline CDR1 and CDR2 sequences are SGHTA and FQGNSA. CDR3 sequence: CASSTARTGRTDTQYF. The CDR3 coding sequence is TGTGCCAGCAGCACAGCAAGGACAGGGAGGACAGATACGCAGTATTTT.

V is TRBV5-5 and J is TRBJ2-3, with a weak D call TRBD2 (6 bases). Germline V CDR1 and CDR2: SGHKS, YYEKEE (reference sequence). V was trimmed by 4 bases and J by 1 base, leaving 16 bases between them. The CDR3 extends over 16 amino acids. CDR3 DNA sequence: TGTGCCAGCAGCGCCCGGGACTCCCGGCGCACAGATACGCAGTATTTT. Translation: CASSARDSRRTDTQYF.

V gene TRBV7-2 combines with J gene TRBJ1-6; 7 positions match TRBD1. CDR1 is SGHTA and CDR2 is FQGNSA in the germline V gene. V lost 6 bases and J lost 9; bases outside the gene matches: 8. The CDR3 has 14 amino acids. The CDR3 loop reads CASRPTGTISPLHF. In DNA form, the CDR3 reads TGTGCCAGCAGGCCGACAGGGACGATTTCACCCCTCCACTTT.